Presented here are 27 T cell receptor beta chains from one specimen sequenced in a study of blood T cells in healthy people across ages. With a J-beta primer mix and a sample-barcoded 5' primer, a second PCR ran 7 to 11 cycles. One entry per CDR3 protein, called by TCRdb with MiXCR from the 5' RACE reads. Of 600,000 to 1,000,000 distinct CDR3 sequences detected, 55% to 75% appear once; the ten largest clones hold approximately 20%. Sample: blood. Receptor source: a man aged 25 to 40 in good health.

This clonotype was seen more than once but under ten times. The chain couples TRBV7-2 to TRBJ2-4; 11 bases map to TRBD2. This CDR3 is 16 amino acids long. J was trimmed by 8 bases and V by 2 bases; bases with no gene match: 8. From germline, CDR1 is SGHTA and CDR2 FQGNSA. The CDR3 loop reads CASSLLAGGGFDIQYF. The CDR3 region has the DNA TGTGCCAGCAGCTTATTAGCGGGAGGGGGGTTTGACATTCAGTACTTC.

J is TRBJ2-3 and V is TRBV11-1; unclear D gene. Germline V gene lookup returns CDR1 SGHAT and CDR2 FQDESV (reference sequence). The V end lost 5 bases, the J end lost 2 bases, and 14 bases lay between the germline ends. The CDR3 sequence is 15 residues long. As DNA, the CDR3 is TGTGCCAGCAGCCCGCCCCTTAGGGCCACAGATACGCAGTATTTT. It encodes CASSPPLRATDTQYF.

In its sample, this clonotype was seen a few times. The genes are TRBV5-1 and TRBJ1-1; TRBD1 might be the D (5 bases). CDR1 and CDR2 from the germline V gene are SGHRS and YFSETQ. The V end was cut by 5 bases, the J end by 0 bases, with 11 bases between. This CDR3 region has 14 residues. This CDR3 is CASRGLGVNTEAFF. The DNA for the CDR3 is TGCGCCAGCAGGGGGCTGGGGGTGAACACTGAAGCTTTCTTT.

The V and J genes are TRBV10-2 and TRBJ2-3, with 9 positions matching TRBD2. From germline, CDR1 is WSHSY and CDR2 SAAADI. The V segment lost 5 bases and the J segment 4 bases; nucleotides outside the gene matches: 7. The CDR3 sequence is 15 residues long. DNA for the CDR3: TGCGCCAGCAGTAACACCGGGACTAGCTCAGATACGCAGTATTTT. Translating gives CASSNTGTSSDTQYF.

The genes are TRBV4-3 and TRBJ2-1; tentatively, D is TRBD2 (6 bases). The CDR3 loop spans 16 amino acids. Trimming cost V 3 bases and J 4 bases, with 16 bases left between them. CDR1 LGHNA and CDR2 YSLEER come from the germline V gene. The CDR3 DNA reads as TGCGCCAGCAGCCAGGACTCGTTAGCGGAATACAATGAGCAGTTCTTC. Protein product: CASSQDSLAEYNEQFF.

The table lists this clonotype with a few counts. The V and J genes are TRBV12-3 or TRBV12-4 and TRBJ1-1; D is ambiguous. V lost 7 bases and J 0 bases, leaving 6 bases between the germline ends. This CDR3 is built from 12 residues. The CDR3 nucleotides are TGTGCCAGCACCAGGATGAACACTGAAGCTTTCTTT. Translating it yields CASTRMNTEAFF.

The chain carries TRBV10-2 and TRBJ1-2, with D hard to call. The V gene lost 2 bases and the J gene lost 5 bases, with 15 bases spanning the gap. The CDR3 runs 15 residues. Germline V gene lookup returns CDR1 WSHSY and CDR2 SAAADI. CDR3 loop: CASSELTHSRYGYTF. The CDR3, as DNA: TGCGCCAGCAGTGAGCTCACCCACAGTAGATATGGCTACACCTTC.

The rearrangement joins TRBV9 to TRBJ2-7, with D possibly being TRBD1 (5 bases). CDR3 length: 15 residues. V lost 0 bases, J lost 4 bases, and 14 bases lay in between. CDR1 and CDR2 (germline): SGDLS, YYNGEE. The CDR3 loop is CASSVDLGAGYEQYF. CDR3 DNA sequence: TGTGCCAGCAGCGTAGATTTAGGGGCCGGTTACGAGCAGTACTTC.

This clonotype was seen a handful of times. CDR3 DNA sequence: TGTGCCAGCAGTTTAATTGAGGGATACGAGCAGTACTTC. It specifies CASSLIEGYEQYF. The chain uses TRBV28 and TRBJ2-7, with TRBD2 as a possible D gene (5 bases). CDR3 length equals 13 residues. Germline V gives CDR1 MDHEN, CDR2 SYDVKM. V shed 2 bases and J shed 4 bases, with 9 bases lying between them.

As DNA, the CDR3 is TGCGCCAGCAGCCGCGACCCAATCGGGGGCTACACCTTC. This encodes CASSRDPIGGYTF. The V gene is TRBV5-1, the J gene TRBJ1-2; no reliable D call. This CDR3 region has 13 residues. Germline CDR1 and CDR2: SGHRS and YFSETQ. The V end was cut by 4 bases, the J end by 8 bases, with 15 bases between.

The gene calls are TRBV7-6 and TRBJ2-7; D possibly corresponds to TRBD2 (5 bases). This CDR3 has 15 residues. The ends were cut back, 5 bases at V and 3 bases at J, with 17 bases in the middle. CDR1 is SGHVS, CDR2 FNYEAQ, per germline. CDR3 bases: TGTGCCAGCAGCCCCTCCGGGGAGCTCTACTACGAGCAGTACTTC. It encodes CASSPSGELYYEQYF. The variable domain in full, with the rest retrieved from reference TRBV7-6 and TRBJ2-7, is GAGVSQSPRYKVTKRGQDVALRCDPISGHVSLYWYRQALGQGPEFLTYFNYEAQQDKSGLPNDRFSAERPEGSISTLTIQRTEQRDSAMYRCASSPSGELYYEQYFGPGTRLTVT.

This clonotype has a handful of counts. J is TRBJ2-1 and V is TRBV20-1; 9 nucleotides line up with TRBD1. The CDR3 has 14 amino acids. V was pared by 6 bases and J by 10 bases, with 13 bases of the junction left unmatched. CDR1 is DFQATT and CDR2 is SNEGSKA in the germline V gene (reference sequence). The CDR3 region has the DNA TGCAGTGCCCTAACCGGGACAGGGCTTTGGGAGCAGTTCTTC. Its protein is CSALTGTGLWEQFF.

The V gene is TRBV6-1, the J gene TRBJ2-4; the match to TRBD2 covers 9 bases. The J call may be wrong; the DNA end is better matched by TRBJ2-7. The CDR3 extends over 14 amino acids. Germline V lookup: CDR1 MNHNS, CDR2 SASEGT. The CDR3 sequence is CASTELAGIYEQYF. In DNA, the CDR3 is TGTGCCAGCACGGAGCTAGCGGGAATATACGAGCAGTACTTC.

The chain joins TRBV7-3 to TRBJ2-3, with D possibly being TRBD2 (6 bases). This CDR3 has 15 residues. CDR1 is SGHTA, CDR2 FQGTGA, per germline. Trimming cost V 5 bases and J 3 bases, with 15 bases left between them. CDR3 coding DNA: TGTGCCAGCAGCAAGGCGGGGTTCGGGACAGATACGCAGTATTTT. This gives the protein CASSKAGFGTDTQYF.

The chain employs TRBV12-3 or TRBV12-4 and TRBJ1-2; weak D call: TRBD1 (5 bases). Between the trimmed V and J ends, which lost 3 bases and 5 bases, there was a span of 7 bases. The CDR3 consists of 12 residues. CDR3 loop: CASSFRQYGYTF. The CDR3 nucleotides read TGTGCCAGCAGTTTCCGACAGTATGGCTACACCTTC.

The rearrangement joins TRBV11-2 to TRBJ2-7; TRBD2 matches at 8 bases. The end of the DNA fits TRBJ2-5 better, so the J call may be wrong. Per the germline V gene, CDR1 is SGHAT and CDR2 is FQNNGV. CDR3 length: 16 residues. CDR3 sequence (DNA): TGTGCCAGCAGCTTAAGTGGACTAGCAAACGAAGAGACCCAGTACTTC. Amino acid sequence: CASSLSGLANEETQYF.

The sample holds a few counts of this clonotype. CDR3 in DNA: TGTGCCAGCCTTAGAAAAAACATTCAGTACTTC. Translating gives CASLRKNIQYF. V and J are TRBV7-2 and TRBJ2-4; D is undetermined. Germline assignment: CDR1 SGHTA and CDR2 FQGNSA. V lost 8 bases and J 4 bases, leaving 6 bases between the germline ends. This CDR3 comprises 11 residues.

The J gene is TRBJ2-1, the V gene TRBV2, with 8 bases matching TRBD1. The better agreement between TRBJ2-7 and the DNA end casts doubt on the J call. In germline, CDR1 is SNHLY, CDR2 FYNNEI. The CDR3 is made up of 15 amino acids. The CDR3 sequence is CASREQGAAYNEQYF. The CDR3 DNA reads TGTGCCAGCAGGGAGCAGGGGGCTGCCTACAATGAGCAGTACTTC.

The chain carries TRBV18 and TRBJ2-1; possibly TRBD2 for D (6 bases). CDR1 KGHSH and CDR2 LQKENI come from the germline V gene. There are 16 residues in the CDR3. V lost 0 bases and J lost 3, with 12 bases in between. The CDR3 bases are TGTGCCAGCTCACCACCTCGAGGAGGGTACTACAATGAGCAGTTCTTC. It translates to CASSPPRGGYYNEQFF.

This clonotype was recorded only once. The J gene is TRBJ2-1, the V gene TRBV6-2 or TRBV6-3, with D possibly TRBD1 on 6 matching bases. V was pared by 5 bases and J by 7 bases, with 18 bases between. The CDR3 runs to 15 residues. CDR1 is MNHEY, CDR2 SVGEGT, per germline. CDR3 nucleotide sequence: TGTGCCAGCAGTCTTTTCAGTCAGGGGCGAAATGAGCAGTTCTTC. As protein: CASSLFSQGRNEQFF.

The chain uses TRBV20-1 and TRBJ2-7; 7 positions match TRBD1. The germline gives CDR1 DFQATT, CDR2 SNEGSKA (reference sequence). V lost 5 bases, J lost 7 bases, and 14 bases stayed unmatched. CDR3 length: 14 residues. The CDR3 nucleotides read TGCAGTGCTCTAAACAGGGGTCGGTCTAGGGAGCAGTACTTC. Translating gives CSALNRGRSREQYF.

This clonotype was seen only once. One end of the junction varies from germline; a read error may be responsible. V usage is TRBV6-2 or TRBV6-3 and J usage is TRBJ1-6; a possible D gene is TRBD1 (6 bases). Germline V lookup: CDR1 MNHEY, CDR2 SVGEGT. CDR3 length equals 14 residues. CDR3 amino acids: CASRTGRPNSPLHF. DNA of the CDR3: TGTGCCAGCAGAACAGGGAGACCTAATTCACCCCTTCACTTT.

CDR3 sequence: CSALTLGDQVNEQFF. As DNA, the CDR3 is TGCAGTGCCCTCACGTTAGGGGATCAGGTCAATGAGCAGTTCTTC. The chain is built from TRBV20-1 and TRBJ2-1; D perhaps matches TRBD1 (5 bases). The CDR3 length is 15 residues. CDR1 is DFQATT and CDR2 is SNEGSKA in the germline V gene (reference sequence). V lost 6 bases to trimming and J lost 6 bases, with 21 bases between them.

The J gene is TRBJ2-1, the V gene TRBV6-6, with TRBD2 matching 14 bases. CDR1 MNHNY and CDR2 SVGAGI come from the germline V gene (reference sequence). The CDR3 runs to 14 residues. Trimming took 7 bases from V and 7 from J; bases not matched to a gene: 3. In nucleotides, the CDR3 is TGTGCCAGCACAGGACTAGCGGGAGGTAATGAGCAGTTCTTC. This translates into CASTGLAGGNEQFF.

The CDR3 protein is CASTIQGADEKLFF. CDR3 nucleotides: TGTGCCAGCACAATACAGGGGGCTGATGAAAAACTGTTTTTT. The V and J genes are TRBV6-1 and TRBJ1-4; the match to TRBD1 covers 9 bases. J was trimmed by 6 bases and V by 7 bases; bases with no gene match: 6. This CDR3 contains 14 residues. Germline V gene data show CDR1 as MNHNS and CDR2 as SASEGT.

This clonotype was seen only a few times. The chain joins TRBV30 to TRBJ2-4, with D unclear. The V end lost 1 base, the J end lost 4 bases, and 11 bases lay between the germline ends. The CDR3 runs 14 residues. Germline lookup yields CDR1 GTSNPN and CDR2 SVGIG (reference sequence). The CDR3 region has the DNA TGTGCCTGGAGTGCCATGTTGTGGAAAAACATTCAGTACTTC. Protein: CAWSAMLWKNIQYF.

This chain links TRBV9 with TRBJ2-7; D gene unclear. Gene TRBJ2-5 matches the end of the DNA better, so the J call may be wrong. Germline CDR1 reads SGDLS; CDR2 reads YYNGEE. The CDR3 contains 14 residues. Here the CDR3 reads CASSVSRNSETQYF. Here the CDR3 DNA reads TGTGCCAGCAGCGTATCGAGGAATTCGGAGACCCAGTACTTC.